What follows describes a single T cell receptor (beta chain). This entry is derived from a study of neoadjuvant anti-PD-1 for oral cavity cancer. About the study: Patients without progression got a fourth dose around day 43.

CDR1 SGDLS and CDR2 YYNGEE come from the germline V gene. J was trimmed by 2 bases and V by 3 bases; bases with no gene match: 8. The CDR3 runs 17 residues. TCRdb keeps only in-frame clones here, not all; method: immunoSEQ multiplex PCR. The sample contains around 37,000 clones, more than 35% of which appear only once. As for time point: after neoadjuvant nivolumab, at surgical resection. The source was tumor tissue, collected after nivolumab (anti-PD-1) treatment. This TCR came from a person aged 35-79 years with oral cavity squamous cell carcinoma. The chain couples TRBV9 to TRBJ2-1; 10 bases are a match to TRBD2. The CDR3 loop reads CASSGGSSGGTYNEQFF. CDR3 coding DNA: TGTGCCAGCAGCGGCGGAAGTAGCGGGGGGACCTACAATGAGCAGTTCTTC.